This is a list of T cell receptor beta chains from one sample in a study of T cell responses to AZD1222 COVID-19 vaccine. This table comes from immunoSEQ multiplex PCR, and its TCRdb copy is limited to in-frame clones, with some not included. The sample holds around 140,000 clones; about 89% are singletons and the top ten take just under 3%. Material: peripheral blood, obtained on day 0 of AZD1222 vaccination. The receptors come from an adult in good health. CDR3s include the opening cysteine and the closing phenylalanine or tryptophan. The D gene is left open where the match is weak. Size tells how often a clone was seen (once, few, many) or the class of an expanded clone, and some rows leave it out.

CDR3 length	V gene	J gene	D gene	clone size	CDR3 DNA	CDR3 protein
15	TRBV19	TRBJ2-1	TRBD2	NA	TGTGCCAGTAGTGCCTTAGCGGGGGTATACAATGAGCAGTTCTTC	CASSALAGVYNEQFF
14	TRBV5-1	TRBJ2-1	NA	NA	TGCGCCAGCAAGCTAGCGCCCTCCTACAATGAGCAGTTCTTC	CASKLAPSYNEQFF
12	TRBV29-1	TRBJ1-2	NA	NA	TGCAGCGTTGGCCCTCGGGGTGGTGGCTACACCTTC	CSVGPRGGGYTF
13	TRBV29-1	TRBJ1-2	TRBD1	NA	TGCAGCGTTGAACCCGGACAGGGAGATGGCTACACCTTC	CSVEPGQGDGYTF
16	TRBV28	TRBJ1-4	NA	NA	TGTGCCAGCAGTTTACGGTCTTTTCGAGCTAATGAAAAACTGTTTTTT	CASSLRSFRANEKLFF
12	TRBV10-3	TRBJ1-2	TRBD1	few	TGTGCCACTGGGACAGGGACCTATGGCTACACCTTC	CATGTGTYGYTF
13	TRBV11-2	TRBJ1-1	NA	NA	TGTGCCAGCAGCTTACCCAGGACCTCTGAAGCTTTCTTT	CASSLPRTSEAFF
14	TRBV7-8	TRBJ2-7	NA	NA	TGTGCCAGCAGCGTAATAGGGGTTTTCGACGAGCAGTACTTC	CASSVIGVFDEQYF
16	TRBV3-1/TRBV3-2	TRBJ2-6	TRBD1	NA	TGTGCCAGCAGCCAGGGACAGGGGACCGGGGCCAACGTCCTGACTTTC	CASSQGQGTGANVLTF
16	TRBV7-2	TRBJ2-5	TRBD2	NA	TGTGCCAGCAGCTTAGGATGGAGCGGGGGCCAAGAGACCCAGTACTTC	CASSLGWSGGQETQYF
14	TRBV7-8	TRBJ1-2	NA	NA	TGTGCCAGCAGCTTAGCGATTACTAACTATGGCTACACCTTC	CASSLAITNYGYTF
14	TRBV19	TRBJ1-1	NA	NA	TGTGCCAGTAGGGGCGGCGCGACACCCCTTGAAGCTTTCTTT	CASRGGATPLEAFF
13	TRBV7-9	TRBJ1-6	NA	NA	TGTGCCAGCAGCATTCAGGAGAATTCACCCCTCCACTTT	CASSIQENSPLHF
16	TRBV27	TRBJ2-1	NA	NA	TGTGCCAGCAGCTATATGGAAGGGGGAATTTACAATGAGCAGTTCTTC	CASSYMEGGIYNEQFF
16	TRBV28	TRBJ1-5	TRBD1	NA	TGTGCCAGCAGTTTACGGGCAGGGGGCGGCGGTCAGCCCCAGCATTTT	CASSLRAGGGGQPQHF
14	TRBV6-6	TRBJ1-1	NA	NA	TGTGCCAGCAGCTCCTTTGGGCGAGACACTGAAGCTTTCTTT	CASSSFGRDTEAFF
15	TRBV25-1	TRBJ2-1	NA	NA	TGTGCCAGCACGCATAGCGGAAGCTCCTACAATGAGCAGTTCTTC	CASTHSGSSYNEQFF
13	TRBV24-1	TRBJ1-2	NA	NA	TGTGCCACCAGTGAAGGGGCAGTCCCTAGCTACACCTTC	CATSEGAVPSYTF
13	TRBV27	TRBJ1-1	NA	NA	TGTGCCAGCAGTTTAGGGCGGGGGACTGAAGCTTTCTTT	CASSLGRGTEAFF
15	TRBV7-8	TRBJ1-1	NA	NA	TGTGCCAGCAGCTTAGTACCCAGGGGGAACACTGAAGCTTTCTTT	CASSLVPRGNTEAFF
13	TRBV30	TRBJ2-2	NA	NA	TGTGCCTGGACCCGCGGGGTTCCCGGGGAGCTGTTTTTT	CAWTRGVPGELFF
14	TRBV9	TRBJ1-1	NA	NA	TGTGCCAGCAGCGTAGTAACATACAACACTGAAGCTTTCTTT	CASSVVTYNTEAFF
15	TRBV5-1	TRBJ2-3	NA	once	TGCGCCAGCAGCTTGGTTGCCGGGGACACAGATACGCAGTATTTT	CASSLVAGDTDTQYF
12	TRBV6-5	TRBJ2-1	NA	NA	TGTGCCAGCGGGGTAAGGGGCAATGAGCAGTTCTTC	CASGVRGNEQFF
16	TRBV20-1	TRBJ2-1	TRBD2	NA	TGCAGTGCTAGTAGTACTAGCGGGTTCGAGGCTGATGAGCAGTTCTTC	CSASSTSGFEADEQFF
18	TRBV11-2	TRBJ2-7	NA	NA	TGTGCCAGCAGCCCCTATCCCTTCAGGGGCATCCTAGTCCACGAGCAGTACTTC	CASSPYPFRGILVHEQYF
14	TRBV7-3	TRBJ2-5	NA	NA	TGTGCCAGCAGCTCGAGCGGGCCCCGAGAGACCCAGTACTTC	CASSSSGPRETQYF
15	TRBV28	TRBJ2-3	TRBD1	NA	TGTGCCAGCAGTTTGGGACAGAGACGCACAGATACGCAGTATTTT	CASSLGQRRTDTQYF
13	TRBV25-1	TRBJ2-3	TRBD1	once	TGTGCCAGCACAGGGGGCTACATGGATACGCAGTATTTT	CASTGGYMDTQYF
19	TRBV5-4	TRBJ2-2	TRBD2	NA	TGTGCCAGCAGCTTAGGCCGCGGGGGGACCAAATTGAACACCGGGGAGCTGTTTTTT	CASSLGRGGTKLNTGELFF
13	TRBV6-5	TRBJ1-1	NA	NA	TGTGCCAGCACTTCAACAGGGTACACTGAAGCTTTCTTT	CASTSTGYTEAFF
14	TRBV9	TRBJ2-1	TRBD2	NA	TGTGCCAGCAGCGTCAGGCTAGCGGGCAATGAGCAGTTCTTC	CASSVRLAGNEQFF
15	TRBV16	TRBJ1-5	NA	NA	TGTGCCAGCAGCCAATGGTCAGGGAGCAATCAGCCCCAGCATTTT	CASSQWSGSNQPQHF
20	TRBV10-2	TRBJ2-1	TRBD2	NA	TGCGCCAGCAGTGGCGGGCCAGGGGGCCGACTAGCGGGGGTGAAGGGTGAGCAGTTCTTC	CASSGGPGGRLAGVKGEQFF
13	TRBV20-1	TRBJ2-7	NA	NA	TGCAGTGCTAGTCTAGCAACGGTCAACGAGCAGTACTTC	CSASLATVNEQYF
13	TRBV4-2	TRBJ1-4	NA	NA	TGTGCCAGCAGCCAAGACCTGGCGGAAAAACTGTTTTTT	CASSQDLAEKLFF
14	TRBV10-1	TRBJ2-1	TRBD1	NA	TGCGCCGGGCCGACAGGGATCGGATTAGATGAGCAGTTCTTC	CAGPTGIGLDEQFF
14	TRBV4-3	TRBJ2-5	TRBD1	NA	TGCGCCAGCAGCCCCGGACAGGGACGGGAGACCCAGTACTTC	CASSPGQGRETQYF
13	TRBV9	TRBJ2-7	NA	once	TGTGCCAGCAGCCCCCCTCGAGGCAACGAGCAGTACTTC	CASSPPRGNEQYF
17	TRBV4-2	TRBJ1-1	NA	NA	TGTGCCAGCAGCCAAGAGCCCCGAGGCAGGGGAACGACTGAAGCTTTCTTT	CASSQEPRGRGTTEAFF
16	TRBV6-5	TRBJ2-1	TRBD2	NA	TGTGCCAGCAGTTCAAATAAGCGGGGGCCCGACAATGAGCAGTTCTTC	CASSSNKRGPDNEQFF
14	TRBV5-5	TRBJ1-3	TRBD1	NA	TGTGCCAGCCACGAGGGGGCCTCTGGAAACACCATATATTTT	CASHEGASGNTIYF
15	TRBV9	TRBJ1-1	TRBD1	NA	TGTGCCAGCAGCGCCCGGACAGGGGTGAACACTGAAGCTTTCTTT	CASSARTGVNTEAFF
11	TRBV6-4	TRBJ2-1	NA	NA	TGTGCCAGCCTCCGCTACAATGAGCAGTTCTTC	CASLRYNEQFF
12	TRBV28	TRBJ1-1	NA	NA	TGTGCCAGCAGTCTACTAAACACTGAAGCTTTCTTT	CASSLLNTEAFF
16	TRBV7-9	TRBJ1-2	TRBD1	NA	TGTGCCAGCAGCTTAGGCCTATTTGGGACAGGGGGCGGCTACACCTTC	CASSLGLFGTGGGYTF
14	TRBV19	TRBJ2-3	NA	NA	TGTGCCAGCAGGGGTGGAGGAGGTGGGAATACGCAGTATTTT	CASRGGGGGNTQYF
16	TRBV7-2	TRBJ2-2	TRBD2	once	TGTGCCAGCAGCTTAATGGCTAGCGGGATTGGGGGGGAGCTGTTTTTT	CASSLMASGIGGELFF
16	TRBV12-5	TRBJ1-6	NA	once	TGTGCTAGTGCCCCCGGAGGGGGGGGTATCAATTCACCCCTCCACTTT	CASAPGGGGINSPLHF